The 19 T cell receptor beta chains presented below share a single source sample, sequenced in a study of long-term antiretroviral therapy in people with HIV. Samples were assayed with immunoSEQ v3.0 at survey level. Data came from immunoSEQ multiplex PCR; TCRdb stores just in-frame clones and leaves some out. The sample holds 25,000 to 40,000 clones, 95% to 96% seen once. This specimen was unsorted PBMCs, taken around 6.6 years after starting antiretroviral therapy. The receptors come from a man aged 25 to 40 with HIV.

The CDR3 bases are TGTGCCAGCAGTGAACGGGGCAGAGAAGCTTTCTTT. Translation gives CASSERGREAFF. The J gene is TRBJ1-1, the V gene TRBV6-1, with a weak D call TRBD1 (5 bases). V dropped 2 bases and J dropped 8 bases, with 9 bases sitting between them. Germline CDR1 MNHNS, CDR2 SASEGT. The CDR3 consists of 12 residues.

The chain carries TRBV6-5 and TRBJ1-6; D ambiguous. CDR1 and CDR2 (germline): MNHEY, SVGAGI. Trimming took 4 bases from V and 7 from J, leaving 14 bases between them. This CDR3 is built from 15 residues. CDR3 in amino acids: CASSSRALPNSPLHF. The CDR3 DNA is TGTGCCAGCAGTTCCCGGGCCTTACCGAATTCACCCCTCCACTTT.

The chain combines TRBV18 with TRBJ2-5; D is undetermined. Trimming took off 3 bases at V and 3 bases at J, with 5 bases between the two ends. Germline V gene sequence: CDR1 KGHSH, CDR2 LQKENI. The CDR3 has 12 residues. The CDR3 reads CASSPNEETQYF. In nucleotides, the CDR3 is TGTGCCAGCTCACCGAATGAAGAGACCCAGTACTTC.

J is TRBJ2-7 and V is TRBV5-1; possibly TRBD1 for D (7 bases). The CDR3 runs to 13 residues. CDR1 and CDR2 from the germline V gene are SGHRS and YFSETQ. With 0 bases removed from V and 6 bases from J, the gap between germline ends came to 10 bases. The CDR3 loop reads CASSLAGGREQYF. The CDR3 DNA sequence: TGCGCCAGCAGCTTGGCAGGGGGGCGCGAGCAGTACTTC.

The chain uses TRBV7-2 and TRBJ1-1; D is perhaps TRBD1 (6 bases). V gave up 2 bases and J gave up 2 bases, with 15 bases separating them. The CDR3 sequence is 16 residues long. Germline CDR1 SGHTA, CDR2 FQGNSA. The CDR3 loop reads CASSLIEWGPNTEAFF. As DNA, the CDR3 is TGTGCCAGCAGCTTAATCGAGTGGGGGCCTAACACTGAAGCTTTCTTT. Looking up the rest from reference TRBV7-2 and TRBJ1-1 gives the full variable domain: GAGVSQSPSNKVTEKGKDVELRCDPISGHTALYWYRQSLGQGLEFLIYFQGNSAPDKSGLPSDRFSAERTGGSVSTLTIQRTQQEDSAVYLCASSLIEWGPNTEAFFGQGTRLTVV.

DNA of the CDR3: TGTGCTAGTGGTTTGGTAGTGGGACAGGGAACCTACGAGCAGTACTTC. Its translation is CASGLVVGQGTYEQYF. The rearrangement joins TRBV12-5 to TRBJ2-7; 9 nucleotides match TRBD1. This CDR3 region has 16 residues. Per the germline V gene, CDR1 is LGHNT and CDR2 is FRNRAP. V gave up 0 bases and J gave up 2 bases; unmatched junction bases: 5.

The J gene is TRBJ2-2, the V gene TRBV7-6; D may be TRBD2 (6 bases). Trimming stripped 5 bases from V and 0 bases from J, with 16 bases between. This CDR3 region has 17 residues. CDR1 is SGHVS and CDR2 is FNYEAQ in the germline V gene. CDR3 protein: CASSPRNRESNTGELFF. The CDR3 DNA reads as TGTGCCAGCAGCCCCCGGAATCGGGAGTCGAACACCGGGGAGCTGTTTTTT.

The chain uses TRBV29-1 and TRBJ1-1, with 9 bases fitting TRBD1. V dropped 2 bases and J dropped 4; count of bases not matched to a gene: 5. CDR3 length equals 14 residues. Germline loops: CDR1 SQVTM, CDR2 ANQGSEA. The CDR3 spells CSVEKGQGGTEAFF. The CDR3 coding sequence is TGCAGCGTTGAAAAGGGACAGGGAGGCACTGAAGCTTTCTTT.

V and J are TRBV7-9 and TRBJ1-1; D remains ambiguous. Trimming pared 4 bases from V and 1 base from J, leaving 10 bases between. The CDR3 has 14 residues. In germline, CDR1 is SEHNR, CDR2 FQNEAQ (reference sequence). This CDR3 is CASSYSSRNTEAFF. CDR3 DNA sequence: TGTGCCAGCAGCTATTCTTCGAGGAACACTGAAGCTTTCTTT. Full variable domain (remainder filled in from reference TRBV7-9 and TRBJ1-1): DTGVSQNPRHKITKRGQNVTFRCDPISEHNRLYWYRQTLGQGPEFLTYFQNEAQLEKSRLLSDRFSAERPKGSFSTLEIQRTEQGDSAMYLCASSYSSRNTEAFFGQGTRLTVV.

A single count supports this clone. This sequence joins TRBV19 and TRBJ1-1; D unresolved. V lost 3 bases to trimming and J lost 3 bases, with 14 bases between them. CDR1 and CDR2 from the germline V gene are LNHDA and SQIVND (reference sequence). The CDR3 runs to 15 residues. The CDR3 DNA reads TGTGCCAGTAGTATCGTCCCAGGAAGGGACACTGAAGCTTTCTTT. As protein: CASSIVPGRDTEAFF.

The V and J genes are TRBV29-1 and TRBJ1-1, with D uncertain. Per germline, CDR1 SQVTM and CDR2 ANQGSEA. The CDR3 runs to 13 residues. V gave up 7 bases and J gave up 1 base, with 13 bases separating them. CDR3 residues: CSALGEANTEAFF. In nucleotides, the CDR3 is TGCAGCGCCCTCGGCGAAGCGAACACTGAAGCTTTCTTT.

V usage is TRBV7-2 and J usage is TRBJ2-7; D is perhaps TRBD1 (6 bases). The CDR3 is 14 amino acids. Trimming cost V 2 bases and J 3 bases, with 11 bases left between them. Germline V CDR1 and CDR2: SGHTA, FQGNSA. CDR3 sequence: CASSLTGFLYEQYF. The CDR3 bases are TGTGCCAGCAGCTTAACAGGGTTCCTCTACGAGCAGTACTTC.

This rearrangement joins TRBV12-5 to TRBJ1-1; D may be TRBD1 (5 bases). Trimming left V 4 bases short and J 2 bases short, with 8 bases between. The CDR3 runs 13 residues. Germline V gene lookup returns CDR1 LGHNT and CDR2 FRNRAP. The CDR3 coding sequence is TGTGCTAGTGGTTCGACAGATAACACTGAAGCTTTCTTT. Protein sequence: CASGSTDNTEAFF.

The gene calls are TRBV21-1 and TRBJ2-7; no check of the table's D call, TRBD2, against the DNA was made. TRBV21-1 has pseudogene status. This CDR3 is 12 amino acids long. CDR3 amino acids: CASSKGGYEQYF. Here the CDR3 DNA reads TGTGCCAGCAGCAAAGGCGGCTACGAGCAGTACTTC.

J is TRBJ2-3 and V is TRBV18, with D perhaps TRBD1 or TRBD2 (5 bases each). The CDR3 spans 13 residues. V was trimmed by 3 bases and J by 5 bases, leaving 9 bases between them. Germline V gene lookup returns CDR1 KGHSH and CDR2 LQKENI. CDR3 bases: TGTGCCAGCTCACCCGGGGCAGGAGATACGCAGTATTTT. Translated, it gives CASSPGAGDTQYF.

The chain couples TRBV6-1 to TRBJ2-7, with 10 bases that match TRBD2. The length of the CDR3 is 14 residues. Germline lookup yields CDR1 MNHNS and CDR2 SASEGT. The V segment lost 5 bases and the J segment 3 bases; nucleotides outside the gene matches: 4. In DNA, the CDR3 is TGTGCCAGCAGTATTAGCGGGGGGATCTACGAGCAGTACTTC. Translating it yields CASSISGGIYEQYF.

The table lists this clone with a count of one. The chain recombines TRBV9 with TRBJ1-1; 9 bases line up with TRBD1. Trimming at V came to 4 bases and at J to 8 bases, leaving 12 bases not matched to a gene. The CDR3 has 15 amino acids. CDR1 is SGDLS, CDR2 YYNGEE, per germline. CDR3 protein: CASSTQPRDREEAFF. The CDR3 DNA reads TGTGCCAGCAGCACTCAGCCCCGGGACAGGGAGGAAGCTTTCTTT.

V is TRBV4-3 and J is TRBJ1-6; D call uncertain. This CDR3 comprises 18 residues. Trimming cost V 0 bases and J 0 bases, with 12 bases left between them. CDR1 and CDR2 (germline): LGHNA, YSLEER. The chain's CDR3 is CASSQEAEWSSYNSPLHF. CDR3 DNA: TGCGCCAGCAGCCAAGAGGCGGAATGGAGCTCCTATAATTCACCCCTCCACTTT.

The chain couples TRBV7-9 to TRBJ2-5; D remains unclear. V gave up 3 bases and J gave up 1 base, with 6 bases separating them. CDR1 and CDR2 from the germline V gene are SEHNR and FQNEAQ (reference sequence). CDR3 size: 13 residues. The CDR3 region is CASSLMAQETQYF. Here the CDR3 DNA reads TGTGCCAGCAGCTTGATGGCCCAAGAGACCCAGTACTTC.